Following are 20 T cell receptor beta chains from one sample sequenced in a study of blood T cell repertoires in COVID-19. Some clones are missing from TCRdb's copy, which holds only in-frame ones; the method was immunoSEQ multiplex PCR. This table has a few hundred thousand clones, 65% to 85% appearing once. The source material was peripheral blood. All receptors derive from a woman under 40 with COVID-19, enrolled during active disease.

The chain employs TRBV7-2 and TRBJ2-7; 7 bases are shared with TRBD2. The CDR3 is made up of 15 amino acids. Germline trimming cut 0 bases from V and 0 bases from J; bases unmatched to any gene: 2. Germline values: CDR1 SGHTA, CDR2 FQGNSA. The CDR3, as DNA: TGTGCCAGCAGCTTAGCTTCGGGGGGCTCCTACGAGCAGTACTTC. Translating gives CASSLASGGSYEQYF.

The CDR3 DNA reads as TGCAGTGCTTTAGAGGCTTACGAGCAGTACTTC. It encodes CSALEAYEQYF. The chain combines TRBV20-1 with TRBJ2-7, with D unclear. The CDR3 length is 11 residues. The germline gives CDR1 DFQATT, CDR2 SNEGSKA (reference sequence). Trimming took off 5 bases at V and 4 bases at J, with 9 bases between the two ends.

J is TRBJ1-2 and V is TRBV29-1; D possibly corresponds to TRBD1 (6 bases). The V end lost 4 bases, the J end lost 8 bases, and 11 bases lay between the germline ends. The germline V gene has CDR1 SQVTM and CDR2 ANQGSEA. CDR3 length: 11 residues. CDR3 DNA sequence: TGCAGCGTTGTCGGGACACGCGGCTACACCTTC. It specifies CSVVGTRGYTF.

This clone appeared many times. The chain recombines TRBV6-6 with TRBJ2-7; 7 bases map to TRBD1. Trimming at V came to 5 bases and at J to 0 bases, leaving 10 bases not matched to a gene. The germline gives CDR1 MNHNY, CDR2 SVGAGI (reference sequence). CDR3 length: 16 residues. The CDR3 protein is CASSPQGIRGSYEQYF. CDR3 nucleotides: TGTGCCAGCAGTCCACAGGGGATTCGGGGCTCCTACGAGCAGTACTTC.

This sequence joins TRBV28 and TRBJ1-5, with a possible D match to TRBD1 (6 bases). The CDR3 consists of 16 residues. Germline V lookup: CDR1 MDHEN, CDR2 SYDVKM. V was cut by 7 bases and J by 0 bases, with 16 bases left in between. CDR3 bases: TGTGCCAGCACAAGGACAGCCGATTTTAGCAATCAGCCCCAGCATTTT. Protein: CASTRTADFSNQPQHF. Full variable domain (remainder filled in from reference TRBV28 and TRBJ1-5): DVKVTQSSRYLVKRTGEKVFLECVQDMDHENMFWYRQDPGLGLRLIYFSYDVKMKEKGDIPEGYSVSREKKERFSLILESASTNQTSMYLCASTRTADFSNQPQHFGDGTRLSIL.

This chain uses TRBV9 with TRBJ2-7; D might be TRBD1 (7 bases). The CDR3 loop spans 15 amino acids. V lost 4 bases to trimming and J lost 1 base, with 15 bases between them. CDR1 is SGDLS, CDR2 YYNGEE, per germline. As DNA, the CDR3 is TGTGCCAGCAGCTCCGCGGGGACAGATTCCTACGAGCAGTACTTC. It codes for CASSSAGTDSYEQYF.

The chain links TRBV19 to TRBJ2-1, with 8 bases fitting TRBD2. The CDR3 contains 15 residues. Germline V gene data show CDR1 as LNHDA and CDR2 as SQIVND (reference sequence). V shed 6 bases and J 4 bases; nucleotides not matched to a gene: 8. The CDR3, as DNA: TGTGCCAGTAGGAAGGGACTAGACCCTTACAATGAGCAGTTCTTC. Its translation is CASRKGLDPYNEQFF.

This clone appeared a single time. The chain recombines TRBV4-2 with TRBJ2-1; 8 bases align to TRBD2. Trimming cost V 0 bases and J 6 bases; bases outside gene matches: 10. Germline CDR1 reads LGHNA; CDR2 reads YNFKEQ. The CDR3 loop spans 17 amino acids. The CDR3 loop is CASSQDTPGGVGNEQFF. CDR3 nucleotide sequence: TGTGCCAGCAGCCAAGATACCCCGGGGGGGGTCGGCAATGAGCAGTTCTTC.

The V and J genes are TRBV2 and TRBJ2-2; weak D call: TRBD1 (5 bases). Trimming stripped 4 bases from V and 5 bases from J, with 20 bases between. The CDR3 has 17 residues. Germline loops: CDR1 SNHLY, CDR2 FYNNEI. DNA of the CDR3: TGTGCCAGCAGTGTTCTAGGGGTTTCTAGGAGAACCGGGGAGCTGTTTTTT. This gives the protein CASSVLGVSRRTGELFF.

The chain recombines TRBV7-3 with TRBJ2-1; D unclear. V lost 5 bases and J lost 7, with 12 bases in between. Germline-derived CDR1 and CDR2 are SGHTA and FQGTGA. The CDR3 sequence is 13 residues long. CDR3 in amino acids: CASSIDFANEQFF. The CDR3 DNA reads TGTGCCAGCAGCATAGACTTCGCGAATGAGCAGTTCTTC. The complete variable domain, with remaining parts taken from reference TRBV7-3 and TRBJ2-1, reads GAGVSQTPSNKVTEKGKYVELRCDPISGHTALYWYRQSLGQGPEFLIYFQGTGAADDSGLPNDRFFAVRPEGSVSTLKIQRTERGDSAVYLCASSIDFANEQFFGPGTRLTVL.

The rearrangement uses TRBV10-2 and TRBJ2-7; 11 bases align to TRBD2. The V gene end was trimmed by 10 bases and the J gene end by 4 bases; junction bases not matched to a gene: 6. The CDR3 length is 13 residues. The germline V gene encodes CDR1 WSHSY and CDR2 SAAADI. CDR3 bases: TGCGCCACCCTACTAGCGGGGGCTTACGAGCAGTACTTC. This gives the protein CATLLAGAYEQYF.

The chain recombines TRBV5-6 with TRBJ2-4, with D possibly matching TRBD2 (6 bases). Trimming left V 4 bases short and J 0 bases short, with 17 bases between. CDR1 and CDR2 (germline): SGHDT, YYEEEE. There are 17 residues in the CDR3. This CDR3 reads CASSRGSGGLAKNIQYF. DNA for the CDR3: TGTGCCAGCAGCCGGGGGTCCGGGGGTCTAGCCAAAAACATTCAGTACTTC.

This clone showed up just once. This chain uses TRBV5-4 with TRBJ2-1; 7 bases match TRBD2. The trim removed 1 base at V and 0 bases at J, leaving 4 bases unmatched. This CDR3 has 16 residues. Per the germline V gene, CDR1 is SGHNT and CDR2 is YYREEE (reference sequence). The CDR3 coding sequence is TGTGCCAGCAGCTTGAGGCGGGAGCTCTCCTACAATGAGCAGTTCTTC. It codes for CASSLRRELSYNEQFF.

The CDR3 DNA is TGTGCCAGCAGTTCAATGACAGGGTCGTTGTTCACTGAAGCTTTCTTT. This gives the protein CASSSMTGSLFTEAFF. The rearrangement joins TRBV6-5 to TRBJ1-1; 7 nucleotides line up with TRBD1. V dropped 4 bases and J dropped 4; count of bases not matched to a gene: 12. CDR1 and CDR2 (germline): MNHEY, SVGAGI. The CDR3 spans 16 residues.

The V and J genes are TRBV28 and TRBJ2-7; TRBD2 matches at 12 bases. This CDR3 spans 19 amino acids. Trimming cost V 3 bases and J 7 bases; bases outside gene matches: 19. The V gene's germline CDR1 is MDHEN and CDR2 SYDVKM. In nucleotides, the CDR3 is TGTGCCAGCAGTTTCCCTCCATCCGGGACTAGCGGGCTCGCCGAGGAGCAGTACTTC. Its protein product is CASSFPPSGTSGLAEEQYF.

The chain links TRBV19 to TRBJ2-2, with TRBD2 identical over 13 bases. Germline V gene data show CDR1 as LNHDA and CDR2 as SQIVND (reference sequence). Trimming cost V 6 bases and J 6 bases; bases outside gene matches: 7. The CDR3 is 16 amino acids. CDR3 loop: CASSIGLAGAAGELFF. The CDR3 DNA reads TGTGCCAGTAGCATTGGACTAGCGGGAGCGGCCGGGGAGCTGTTTTTT.

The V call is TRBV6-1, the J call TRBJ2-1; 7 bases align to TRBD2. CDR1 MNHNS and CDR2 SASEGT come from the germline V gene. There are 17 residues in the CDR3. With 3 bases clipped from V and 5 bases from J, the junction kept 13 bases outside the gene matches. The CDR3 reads CASSERARGMLNNEQFF. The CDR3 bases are TGTGCCAGCAGTGAGAGAGCGCGGGGGATGCTGAACAATGAGCAGTTCTTC.

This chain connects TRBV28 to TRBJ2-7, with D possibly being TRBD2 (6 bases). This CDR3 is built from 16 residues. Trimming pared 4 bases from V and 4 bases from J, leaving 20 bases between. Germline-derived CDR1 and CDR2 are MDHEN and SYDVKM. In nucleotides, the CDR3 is TGTGCCAGCAGTTCAGACAAGTGGGGGGTTCGGTACGAGCAGTACTTC. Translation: CASSSDKWGVRYEQYF.

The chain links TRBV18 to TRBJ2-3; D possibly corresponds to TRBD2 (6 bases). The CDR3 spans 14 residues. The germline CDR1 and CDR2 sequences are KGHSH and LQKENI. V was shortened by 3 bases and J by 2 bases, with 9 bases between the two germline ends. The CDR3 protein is CASSPGGYTDTQYF. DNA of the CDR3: TGTGCCAGCTCACCCGGGGGTTACACAGATACGCAGTATTTT. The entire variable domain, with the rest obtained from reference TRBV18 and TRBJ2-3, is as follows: NAGVMQNPRHLVRRRGQEARLRCSPMKGHSHVYWYRQLPEEGLKFMVYLQKENIIDESGMPKERFSAEFPKEGPSILRIQQVVRGDSAAYFCASSPGGYTDTQYFGPGTRLTVL.

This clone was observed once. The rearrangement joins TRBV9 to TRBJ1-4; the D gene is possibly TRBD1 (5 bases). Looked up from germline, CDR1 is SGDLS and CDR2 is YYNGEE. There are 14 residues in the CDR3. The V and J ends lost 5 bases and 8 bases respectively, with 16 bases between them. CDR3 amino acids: CASSATVLGEKLFF. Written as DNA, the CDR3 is TGTGCCAGCAGTGCGACAGTTCTGGGGGAAAAACTGTTTTTT.